This T cell receptor (beta chain) emerged from a study of Ad26.COV2.S vaccination and SARS-CoV-2 variants. Looking at the study overall: Ad26.COV2.S was injected intramuscularly once or twice, 56 days apart.

Overall study findings and caveats: Vaccine recipients surpassed placebo recipients in spike-specific TCR breadth.

The CDR3 has 16 amino acids. V gave up 6 bases and J gave up 5 bases; unmatched junction bases: 9. Germline V gene data show CDR1 as MDHEN and CDR2 as SYDVKM. Described treatment: about 20 received Ad26.COV2.S at low or high dose, single or two shots; 5 received placebo; per-sample allocation not given. Samples were taken on day 63 after the first vaccine or placebo injection. Vaccination employed an Ad26 vector expressing the Wuhan-strain SARS-CoV-2 spike. Produced via immunoSEQ multiplex PCR; TCRdb's table is partial and in-frame only. The data show about 410,000 clones, around 92% seen once. Details on this clone: The antigen remains unidentified.

This sample comprised peripheral blood, obtained in a trial of Ad26.COV2.S vaccine versus placebo. The chain couples TRBV28 to TRBJ2-5; 13 positions match TRBD2. This TCR came from a person aged 18-65 years who received the Ad26.COV2.S COVID-19 vaccine or a placebo. The CDR3 spells CASSKLAGGLGETQYF. CDR3 DNA sequence: TGTGCCAGCAGCAAACTAGCGGGGGGGCTTGGGGAGACCCAGTACTTC.